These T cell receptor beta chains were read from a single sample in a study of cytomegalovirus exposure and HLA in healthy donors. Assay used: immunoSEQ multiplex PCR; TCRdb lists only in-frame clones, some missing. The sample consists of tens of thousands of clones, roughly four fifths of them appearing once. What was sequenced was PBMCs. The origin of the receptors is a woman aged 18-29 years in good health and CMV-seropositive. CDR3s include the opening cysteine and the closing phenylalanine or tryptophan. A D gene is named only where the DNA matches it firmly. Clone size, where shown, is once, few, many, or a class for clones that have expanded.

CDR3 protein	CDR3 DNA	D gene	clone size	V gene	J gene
CASSSQGKENGYTF	TGTGCCAGCAGCTCACAGGGGAAGGAGAATGGCTACACCTTC	TRBD1	.	TRBV7-3	TRBJ1-2
CASSLALGELFF	TGTGCCAGCAGCTTAGCGCTAGGGGAGCTGTTTTTT	.	.	TRBV7-9	TRBJ2-2
CASSFSGNSNQPQHF	TGTGCCAGCAGTTTTTCAGGGAATAGCAATCAGCCCCAGCATTTT	.	once	TRBV27	TRBJ1-5
CSVVLLESLGETQYF	TGCAGCGTTGTCTTACTAGAATCCCTTGGAGAGACCCAGTACTTC	.	once	TRBV29-1	TRBJ2-5
CATSGTSGRSSYNEQFF	TGTGCCACCAGCGGGACTAGCGGCCGTAGCTCCTACAATGAGCAGTTCTTC	TRBD2	once	TRBV15	TRBJ2-1
CASSVGERDRIYEQYF	TGTGCCAGCAGCGTAGGCGAGCGGGACCGAATCTACGAGCAGTACTTC	TRBD2	.	TRBV9	TRBJ2-7
CASDGGRSGDTQYF	TGTGCCAGCGATGGAGGGAGGTCGGGCGATACGCAGTATTTT	.	.	TRBV6-6	TRBJ2-3
CASSFRDTPSETQYF	TGTGCCAGCAGCTTCCGGGACACTCCCTCGGAGACCCAGTACTTC	.	.	TRBV9	TRBJ2-5
CASSFSEVVYEQYF	TGCGCCAGCAGCTTTTCGGAGGTAGTCTACGAGCAGTACTTC	.	.	TRBV5-1	TRBJ2-7
CASSLRLTGLENTEAFF	TGTGCCAGCAGCTTACGGCTTACAGGTTTGGAGAACACTGAAGCTTTCTTT	.	.	TRBV7-8	TRBJ1-1
CASKNSLDSSYEQYF	TGTGCCAGCAAAAACTCTTTGGACAGCTCCTACGAGCAGTACTTC	.	.	TRBV6-5	TRBJ2-7
CASSFPGHTEAFF	TGTGCCAGCAGTTTTCCAGGGCACACTGAAGCTTTCTTT	.	.	TRBV6-5	TRBJ1-1
CASSLQGRNTEAFF	TGTGCCAGCAGCTTACAGGGGAGGAACACTGAAGCTTTCTTT	.	.	TRBV7-2	TRBJ1-1
CASSRDSLSTWSGANVLTF	TGTGCCAGCAGCCGGGACAGTCTTTCGACTTGGTCTGGGGCCAACGTCCTGACTTTC	TRBD1	.	TRBV28	TRBJ2-6
CASSLERKPSYEQYF	TGTGCCAGCAGCCTGGAGAGGAAGCCATCCTACGAGCAGTACTTC	.	.	TRBV6-5	TRBJ2-7
CASSLQGVSSYEQYF	TGTGCCAGCAGCTTACAGGGCGTTAGCTCCTACGAGCAGTACTTC	.	.	TRBV5-4	TRBJ2-7
CSVRTSGNEQFF	TGCAGCGTGCGGACTAGCGGCAATGAGCAGTTCTTC	TRBD2	.	TRBV29-1	TRBJ2-1
CASSADSASGNTIYF	TGTGCCAGCAGCGCCGACAGCGCGTCAGGAAACACCATATATTTT	.	.	TRBV9	TRBJ1-3
CASAEQDYGYTF	TGTGCCAGTGCAGAACAGGACTATGGCTACACCTTC	.	.	TRBV2	TRBJ1-2
CASSIARGTYEQYF	TGTGCCAGTAGTATAGCCAGGGGAACCTACGAGCAGTACTTC	.	.	TRBV19	TRBJ2-7
CASSQWGRGVNQPQHF	TGCGCCAGCAGCCAATGGGGTCGGGGGGTAAATCAGCCCCAGCATTTT	.	.	TRBV4-1	TRBJ1-5
CASSLDRGSSYNEQFF	TGTGCCAGCAGCTTAGACAGGGGGAGCTCCTACAATGAGCAGTTCTTC	TRBD1	.	TRBV5-6	TRBJ2-1
CASSSELAGGTYEQYF	TGCGCCAGCAGCTCCGAACTAGCGGGGGGGACCTACGAGCAGTACTTC	TRBD2	.	TRBV5-1	TRBJ2-7
CASSVTGFTEAFF	TGTGCCAGCAGCGTAACAGGGTTTACTGAAGCTTTCTTT	.	.	TRBV7-9	TRBJ1-1
CASSPQGLWTEAFF	TGTGCCAGCAGCCCACAGGGGTTATGGACTGAAGCTTTCTTT	TRBD1	.	TRBV7-3	TRBJ1-1
CASSQDRAPEAFF	TGTGCCAGCAGTCAAGACAGGGCCCCTGAAGCTTTCTTT	TRBD1	.	TRBV2	TRBJ1-1
CASSRDTPAPGNTIYF	TGTGCCAGCAGCCGGGACACACCAGCCCCTGGAAACACCATATATTTT	.	few	TRBV5-4	TRBJ1-3
CASSLGGLPFF	TGCGCCAGCAGCTTGGGGGGCCTTCCGTTCTTC	.	once	TRBV5-1	TRBJ2-1
CASSEQGLDYFRTDTQYF	TGTGCCAGCAGTGAACAGGGGTTAGATTATTTTCGCACAGATACGCAGTATTTT	.	.	TRBV25-1	TRBJ2-3
CAISDSTYEQYF	TGTGCCATCAGCGACAGTACCTACGAGCAGTACTTC	.	.	TRBV10-3	TRBJ2-7
CATSRVRVGQPQHF	TGTGCCACCAGCAGAGTCAGGGTAGGTCAGCCCCAGCATTTT	.	.	TRBV15	TRBJ1-5
CASSQDPMRGGAYEQYF	TGCGCCAGCAGCCAAGATCCTATGAGGGGAGGTGCCTACGAGCAGTACTTC	.	once	TRBV4-1	TRBJ2-7
CASSEFRGRGNYGYTF	TGTGCCAGCAGTGAATTCAGGGGCAGGGGTAACTATGGCTACACCTTC	.	.	TRBV6-1	TRBJ1-2
CASSQTEREWTDTQYF	TGTGCCAGCAGCCAAACCGAGCGGGAGTGGACAGATACGCAGTATTTT	TRBD2	.	TRBV7-9	TRBJ2-3
CATSRGDLTVPRELFF	TGTGCCACCAGCAGAGGAGACTTGACAGTCCCAAGGGAGCTGTTTTTT	.	.	TRBV15	TRBJ2-2
CATQVTGLNTEAFF	TGTGCCACCCAGGTCACAGGGTTGAACACTGAAGCTTTCTTT	.	.	TRBV6-5	TRBJ1-1
CASSLRGLNTEAFF	TGTGCCAGCAGCTTACGGGGTCTGAACACTGAAGCTTTCTTT	.	.	TRBV7-9	TRBJ1-1